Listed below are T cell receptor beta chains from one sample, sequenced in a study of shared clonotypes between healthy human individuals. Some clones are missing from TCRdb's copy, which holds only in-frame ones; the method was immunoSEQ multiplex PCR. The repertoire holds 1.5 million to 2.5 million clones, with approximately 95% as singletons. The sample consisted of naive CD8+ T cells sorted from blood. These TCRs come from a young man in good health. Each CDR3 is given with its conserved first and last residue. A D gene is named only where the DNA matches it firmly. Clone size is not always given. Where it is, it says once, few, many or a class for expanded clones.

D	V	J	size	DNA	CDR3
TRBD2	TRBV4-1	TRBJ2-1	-	TGCGCCAGCAGCCCGAGTCCGGGACTAGGCGACAATGAGCAGTTCTTC	CASSPSPGLGDNEQFF
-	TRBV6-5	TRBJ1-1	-	TGTGCCAGCCGGGGGGGGACTGAAGCTTTCTTT	CASRGGTEAFF
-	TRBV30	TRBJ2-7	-	TGTGCCTGGAGTGTGGACTCGGCCTACGAGCAGTACTTC	CAWSVDSAYEQYF
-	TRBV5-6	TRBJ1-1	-	TGTGCCAGCAGCATTCCGGGCCCCGCGGCGGCTTTCTTT	CASSIPGPAAAFF
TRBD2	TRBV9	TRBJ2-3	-	TGTGCCAGCAGCGCCTGGGGGGGACCGAGCACAGATACGCAGTATTTT	CASSAWGGPSTDTQYF
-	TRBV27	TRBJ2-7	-	TGTGCCAGCAGTTTTAAGGGTCACTACTACGAGCAGTACTTC	CASSFKGHYYEQYF
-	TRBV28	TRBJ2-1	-	TGTGCCAGCAGTTACACGGAGGACGGTTACAATGAGCAGTTCTTC	CASSYTEDGYNEQFF
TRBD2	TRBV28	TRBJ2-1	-	TGTGCCAGCAGTTTACTAGCGGGGGGCCTGACCTACAATGAGCAGTTCTTC	CASSLLAGGLTYNEQFF
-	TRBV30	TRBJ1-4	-	TGTGCCTGGGCGGATTCAGCCGCTAATGAAAAACTGTTTTTT	CAWADSAANEKLFF
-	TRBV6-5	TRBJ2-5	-	TGTGCCAGCACCCCTTCCGGGCTTTTAGGAGAGACCCAGTACTTC	CASTPSGLLGETQYF
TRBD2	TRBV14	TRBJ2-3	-	TGTGCCAGCAGCCAAGGGACTAGCGGGGGAGAGAGGGATACGCAGTATTTT	CASSQGTSGGERDTQYF
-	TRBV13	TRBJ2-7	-	TGTGCCAGCAGCTTAGGCGGGGTCGACGAGCAGTACTTC	CASSLGGVDEQYF
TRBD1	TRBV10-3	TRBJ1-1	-	TGTGCCATCAGTGCCCTCAGGGGGGCCACTGAAGCTTTCTTT	CAISALRGATEAFF
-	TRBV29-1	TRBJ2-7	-	TGCAGCGTCTCGACCGGGTATGGCTACGAGCAGTACTTC	CSVSTGYGYEQYF
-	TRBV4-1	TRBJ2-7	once	TGCGCCAGCAGCCAACCATCGGACGTTGTCTACGAGCAGTACTTC	CASSQPSDVVYEQYF
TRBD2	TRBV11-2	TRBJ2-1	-	TGTGCCAGCAGCTCACCGGGACTAGCTATACCCCGGCGGGGAGATGAGCAGTTCTTC	CASSSPGLAIPRRGDEQFF
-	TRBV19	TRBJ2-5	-	TGTGCCAGTAATGCTCGCCTAGGACAGCGGGAGACCCAGTACTTC	CASNARLGQRETQYF
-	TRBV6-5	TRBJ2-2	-	TGTGCCAGCAGTTACGGAGGGGGCTCCGGCGGGGAGCTGTTTTTT	CASSYGGGSGGELFF
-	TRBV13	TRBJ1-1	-	TGTGCCAGCAGCTTAGGCCCCACTGAAGCTTTCTTT	CASSLGPTEAFF
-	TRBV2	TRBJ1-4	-	TGTGCCAGCAGTGGACAAAAACTGTTTTTT	CASSGQKLFF
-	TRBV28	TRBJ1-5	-	TGTGCCAGCAGGGGGGTCGTTGGGACGGAGGGGAATCAGCCCCAGCATTTT	CASRGVVGTEGNQPQHF
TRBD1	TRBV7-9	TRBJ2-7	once	TGTGCCAGCAGCTTAGGAATCGGGACAGTCTACTTC	CASSLGIGTVYF
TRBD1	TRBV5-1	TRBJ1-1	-	TGCGCCAGCAGAAGTCGGGACAGAAACACTGAAGCTTTCTTT	CASRSRDRNTEAFF
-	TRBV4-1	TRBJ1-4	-	TGCGCCAGCAGCCTTCAAGCAGGGGCGCCTAATGAAAAACTGTTTTTT	CASSLQAGAPNEKLFF
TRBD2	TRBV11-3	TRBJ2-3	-	TGTGCCAGCAGTAAGCGGGGCTCTAGCACAGATACGCAGTATTTT	CASSKRGSSTDTQYF
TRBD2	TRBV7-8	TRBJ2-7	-	TGTGCCAGCAGCCCAATAGCGGGAGCCTACGAGCAGTACTTC	CASSPIAGAYEQYF
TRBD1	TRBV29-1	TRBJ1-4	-	TGCAGCGTTGCAGGCAACTTTTTCCAGGGGGCAACTAATGAAAAACTGTTTTTT	CSVAGNFFQGATNEKLFF
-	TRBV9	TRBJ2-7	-	TGTGCCAGCAGCCCCTTGTTGGGCGGTTCCTACGAGCAGTACTTC	CASSPLLGGSYEQYF
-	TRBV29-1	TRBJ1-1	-	TGCAGCGCCACCCGGGGTACCACTGAAGCTTTCTTT	CSATRGTTEAFF
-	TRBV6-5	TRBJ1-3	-	TGTGCCAGCAGGGATCTTATTGGGTGGACAAACACCATATATTTT	CASRDLIGWTNTIYF
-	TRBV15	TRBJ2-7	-	TGTGCCACCAGCAGCGAGGGGGGGCACTACGAGCAGTACTTC	CATSSEGGHYEQYF
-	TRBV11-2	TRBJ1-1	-	TGTGCCAGCAGCTTATATCCCCGCAGGGATACTGAAGCTTTCTTT	CASSLYPRRDTEAFF
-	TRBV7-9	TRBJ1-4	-	TGTGCCAGCAACGAAAGGGACGGGGGGGAAAAACTGTTTTTT	CASNERDGGEKLFF
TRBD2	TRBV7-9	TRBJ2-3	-	TGTGCCAGCAGCTCCTTAGCGGGAGAAAGCACAGATACGCAGTATTTT	CASSSLAGESTDTQYF
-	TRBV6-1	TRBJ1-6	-	TGTGCCAGCAGTGAAGAGGGGATCTATAATTCACCCCTCCACTTT	CASSEEGIYNSPLHF
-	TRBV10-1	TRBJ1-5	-	TGCGCCAGCAGTGAGGGACACTTCAATCAGCCCCAGCATTTT	CASSEGHFNQPQHF
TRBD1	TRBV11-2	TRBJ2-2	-	TGTGCCAGCAGCGACCGGGACAGGAACACCGGGGAGCTGTTTTTT	CASSDRDRNTGELFF
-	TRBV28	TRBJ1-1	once	TGTGCCAGCAGTTTACCCCAAACTAAGATTGAAGCTTTCTTT	CASSLPQTKIEAFF
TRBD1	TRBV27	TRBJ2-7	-	TGTGCCAGCAGGGAAGGACAGGGGGCCGGCGAGCAGTACTTC	CASREGQGAGEQYF
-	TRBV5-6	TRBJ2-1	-	TGTGCCAGCAGCTTGGCGACTAGTGAGCAGTTCTTC	CASSLATSEQFF
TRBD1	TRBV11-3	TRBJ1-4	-	TGTGCCAGCAGCTCCGGGACAGGAGTAGAGGAAAAACTGTTTTTT	CASSSGTGVEEKLFF
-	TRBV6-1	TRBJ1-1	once	TGTGCCAGCAGTGAAGCCTGGGGGCCGGCGGCCGCTTTCTTT	CASSEAWGPAAAFF
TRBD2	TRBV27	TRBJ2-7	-	TGTGCCAGCAGTTTAATAGGACTAGCGGGAGTACCCCTGATATACGAGCAGTACTTC	CASSLIGLAGVPLIYEQYF
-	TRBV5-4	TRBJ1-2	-	TGTGCCAGCACCTCCCAGGAGGGAGCGGCTGGCTACACCTTC	CASTSQEGAAGYTF
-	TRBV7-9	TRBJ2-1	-	TGTGCCAGCAGCTCCTTACACCATGAGCAGTTCTTC	CASSSLHHEQFF
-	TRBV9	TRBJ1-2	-	TGTGCCAGCAGCGGCGCAGGTGGACATGCGGGGGCGGCTAACTATGGCTACACCTTC	CASSGAGGHAGAANYGYTF
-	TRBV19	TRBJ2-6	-	TGTGCCAGTAGTCCCAGTAGGGGGGCCAACGTCCTGACTTTC	CASSPSRGANVLTF
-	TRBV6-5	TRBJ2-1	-	TGTGCCAGCAGTTACTCGACGGGCGAGACCAACAATGAGCAGTTCTTC	CASSYSTGETNNEQFF